The T cell receptor (beta chain) described here comes from a study of T cell repertoires in cytomegalovirus infection (dated by TCRdb to the late 2010s). Regarding the complete study: The HLA type of each donor mattered for the analysis, because public TCR beta signatures pointed to carriage of CMV infection along with the matching HLA type. Broad study findings and their caveats: The ex vivo response was dominated by HLA-C-restricted CMV-specific TCR beta clonotypes, which also provided the single most frequent clonotype in two of eight donors. Cumulative frequency of public TCR beta family members discriminated carriers of CMV infection plus the relevant HLA type in this cohort and an independent roughly 320-donor cohort.

This sample was sequenced with an Illumina HiSeq 1500. TCRdb itself trimmed the public reads at Q25 with fastp, ran MiXCR and retained productive beta chains. Every CDR3 protein is listed once, alongside the most common genes and DNA of its rows. This sample holds about 440,000 distinct CDR3 sequences; roughly a third were observed only once. The ten largest account for around 15% of the sample. The germline V gene encodes CDR1 LNHNV and CDR2 YYDKDF (reference sequence). V was cut back by 1 base and J by 1 base, leaving a gap of 7 bases between them. The CDR3 runs 14 amino acids, cysteine and phenylalanine included. The read is trimmed to its CDR3 DNA, 42 bases read in frame from base 1. Remarks on this clonotype: Its antigen is not yet known. Base qualities were left out, and no much larger clone turns up one base away.

Sequencing was performed on PBMCs. The sequence links TRBV15 to TRBJ1-2; the best D guess is TRBD1, with 5 bases matching. This sequence originates from a human donor in good health (CMV status not recorded). Some clones in this sample may be carry-over from other donors' samples. Here is the DNA: TGTGCCACCAGCAGAGGACAGTTTAACTATGGCTACACCTTC. Its protein product is CATSRGQFNYGYTF.